This T cell receptor beta chain was identified in a study of early T cells in non-severe SARS-CoV-2 infection. TCRdb reanalysed the 5' RACE reads using MiXCR and keeps one entry per CDR3 protein. The sample yields 30,000 or so distinct CDR3 sequences, under 5% seen once. Germline V gene sequence: CDR1 DFQATT, CDR2 SNEGSKA (reference sequence). The CDR3 contains 16 residues. V trimming: 2 bases; J trimming: 4 bases; junction bases outside the gene matches: 9. This clonotype appeared many times. The chain links TRBV20-1 to TRBJ2-2; TRBD2 aligns across 8 bases. The specimen was whole blood. The receptor's source is an adult who was a healthcare worker with PCR-confirmed SARS-CoV-2 infection or an uninfected control (not recorded which). CDR3 bases: TGCAGTGCTAGAAGGGAGCGGGGGATCGGCACCGGGGAGCTGTTTTTT. As protein: CSARRERGIGTGELFF.